The next 23 T cell receptor beta chains were all read from a single sample in a study of shared clonotypes between healthy human individuals. The data were produced by immunoSEQ multiplex PCR, yet TCRdb's version contains in-frame clones alone and is incomplete. Of approximately 2.1 million clones detected, 85% to 95% appear once; the ten largest clones hold about 0.37%. The sequencing input was naive CD4+ T cells from PBMCs. Indicated subset: CD45RA+ positively selected. These receptors were obtained from a man aged 18 to 29 in good health. Some clones in this sample may be carry-over from other donors' samples.

The J gene is TRBJ1-1, the V gene TRBV11-1; TRBD1 might be the D (5 bases). Germline CDR1 reads SGHAT; CDR2 reads FQDESV (reference sequence). V was trimmed by 5 bases and J by 4 bases, leaving 23 bases between them. CDR3 length: 17 amino acids. CDR3 in DNA: TGTGCCAGCAGCCTCTCTTTATCGGGGGACTTAGTCACTGAAGCTTTCTTT. Translation gives CASSLSLSGDLVTEAFF.

This clone has just one count. This chain links TRBV4-1 with TRBJ2-3; D might be TRBD1 or TRBD2, each matching 5 bases. The CDR3 length is 18 residues. With 3 bases removed from V and 4 bases from J, the gap between germline ends came to 23 bases. CDR1 and CDR2 (germline): MGHRA, YSYEKL. CDR3 bases: TGCGCCAGCAGCCACAAGTGGGGCGGAGGTTATCTCGCAGATACGCAGTATTTT. Its translation is CASSHKWGGGYLADTQYF.

About this clone: Other DNA sequences in the sample encode the same CDR3. This chain links TRBV25-1 with TRBJ2-7; possible D gene TRBD1, 6 bases. The V and J ends lost 2 bases and 5 bases respectively, with 7 bases between them. The germline gives CDR1 MGHDK, CDR2 SYGVNS. The CDR3 sequence is 12 residues long. DNA of the CDR3: TGTGCCAGCAGTGAAAGGGGGAACGAGCAGTACTTC. Amino acids: CASSERGNEQYF.

The V gene is TRBV2, the J gene TRBJ1-1; a weak D match, TRBD1 (5 bases). Germline CDR1 is SNHLY and CDR2 is FYNNEI. This CDR3 spans 13 amino acids. V lost 11 bases, J lost 5 bases, and 18 bases lay in between. This CDR3 reads CACSGGMRTEAFF. In DNA form, the CDR3 reads TGTGCCTGCTCGGGGGGGATGAGAACTGAAGCTTTCTTT.

J is TRBJ1-1 and V is TRBV5-1, with TRBD1 identical over 7 bases. Germline CDR1 SGHRS, CDR2 YFSETQ. After removal of 1 base from V and 7 bases from J, the junction contained 4 bases not matched to a gene. The CDR3 runs 13 residues. The CDR3 loop reads CASSLHRDSEAFF. In DNA form, the CDR3 reads TGCGCCAGCAGCTTGCACCGGGACAGTGAAGCTTTCTTT.

The chain joins TRBV6-5 to TRBJ2-3; no reliable D call. The CDR3 contains 14 residues. Germline V gene lookup returns CDR1 MNHEY and CDR2 SVGAGI. Trimming removed 8 bases at V and 1 base at J, with 13 bases between. The CDR3: CASSPGPGTDTQYF. CDR3 coding DNA: TGTGCCAGCTCCCCAGGTCCTGGCACAGATACGCAGTATTTT.

The gene calls are TRBV2 and TRBJ1-2; possibly TRBD1 for D (6 bases). CDR1 is SNHLY and CDR2 is FYNNEI in the germline V gene. The V and J ends lost 6 bases and 7 bases respectively, with 18 bases between them. The CDR3 contains 14 residues. The CDR3 DNA reads as TGTGCCAGCAGCCCCTTGGGGGGGCTTGGTGGCTACACCTTC. Protein: CASSPLGGLGGYTF.

The J gene is TRBJ1-2, the V gene TRBV19, with D unclear. The CDR3 runs to 14 residues. Trimming pared 1 base from V and 2 bases from J, leaving 8 bases between. CDR1 LNHDA and CDR2 SQIVND come from the germline V gene (reference sequence). The DNA of the CDR3 is TGTGCCAGTAGTATAGGAGAAGGGAACTATGGCTACACCTTC. Its protein product is CASSIGEGNYGYTF.

In this sample, this clone turned up a few times. The chain links TRBV19 to TRBJ2-2; D is undetermined. V was trimmed by 6 bases and J by 6 bases, leaving 8 bases between them. Germline loops: CDR1 LNHDA, CDR2 SQIVND (reference sequence). The CDR3 loop spans 12 amino acids. DNA for the CDR3: TGTGCCAGTAGGCCGATAGCCGGGGAGCTGTTTTTT. Translation: CASRPIAGELFF.

This clone was seen once. Other DNA sequences of this sample code for an identical CDR3. The chain employs TRBV30 and TRBJ2-7; D may be TRBD2 (5 bases). The CDR3 is 12 amino acids. Germline values: CDR1 GTSNPN, CDR2 SVGIG (reference sequence). V lost 2 bases to trimming and J lost 3 bases, with 8 bases between them. The CDR3 DNA follows: TGTGCCTGGAGTCCCCGGGGCTACGAGCAGTACTTC. Translated: CAWSPRGYEQYF.

V is TRBV28 and J is TRBJ2-7, with D possibly matching TRBD2 (6 bases). CDR1 and CDR2 from the germline V gene are MDHEN and SYDVKM. V was trimmed by 6 bases and J by 7 bases, leaving 19 bases between them. The CDR3 has 14 amino acids. In nucleotides, the CDR3 is TGTGCCAGCAGGCCCGCTTCGGGAGTATTGGAGCAGTACTTC. Translating gives CASRPASGVLEQYF.

The rearrangement links TRBV6-6 to TRBJ2-6; D remains ambiguous. Germline V gene data show CDR1 as MNHNY and CDR2 as SVGAGI (reference sequence). The CDR3 has 16 amino acids. V lost 3 bases, J lost 8 bases, and 17 bases lay in between. The CDR3 sequence: CASSYQKIAGSNVLTF. DNA for the CDR3: TGTGCCAGCAGTTATCAGAAAATTGCTGGTTCCAACGTCCTGACTTTC.

Notes on this clone: In the same sample, other DNA sequences code for this CDR3. The genes are TRBV7-9 and TRBJ2-5, with D perhaps matching TRBD2 (6 bases). Germline CDR1 SEHNR, CDR2 FQNEAQ (reference sequence). The CDR3 totals 13 residues. V was pared by 1 base and J by 5 bases, with 8 bases between. This CDR3 is CASSLGGVETQYF. DNA of the CDR3: TGTGCCAGCAGCTTAGGCGGGGTGGAGACCCAGTACTTC.

This clone was seen more than once but under ten times. J is TRBJ2-2 and V is TRBV2; 8 positions agree with TRBD1. Germline V gene sequence: CDR1 SNHLY, CDR2 FYNNEI. The CDR3 is 14 residues long. V was pared by 9 bases and J by 7 bases, with 10 bases of the junction left unmatched. The CDR3 protein is CASGQGAEGGELFF. CDR3 nucleotides: TGTGCCAGTGGACAGGGAGCCGAAGGCGGGGAGCTGTTTTTT.

V and J are TRBV7-9 and TRBJ1-1; D not certain. Germline CDR1 SEHNR, CDR2 FQNEAQ (reference sequence). Trimming removed 2 bases at V and 5 bases at J, with 9 bases between. This CDR3 is 13 amino acids long. The CDR3 loop reads CASSLNGRTEAFF. Written as DNA, the CDR3 is TGTGCCAGCAGCTTAAACGGGCGGACTGAAGCTTTCTTT. The whole variable domain, remainder taken from reference TRBV7-9 and TRBJ1-1, is DTGVSQNPRHKITKRGQNVTFRCDPISEHNRLYWYRQTLGQGPEFLTYFQNEAQLEKSRLLSDRFSAERPKGSFSTLEIQRTEQGDSAMYLCASSLNGRTEAFFGQGTRLTVV.

The rearrangement joins TRBV9 to TRBJ1-5; TRBD1 agrees at 7 bases. This CDR3 spans 14 amino acids. CDR1 and CDR2 (germline): SGDLS, YYNGEE. The V segment lost 2 bases and the J segment 3 bases; nucleotides outside the gene matches: 2. The CDR3, as DNA: TGTGCCAGCAGCGTCGGGACAGCCAATCAGCCCCAGCATTTT. Translated, it gives CASSVGTANQPQHF.

V is TRBV5-1 and J is TRBJ2-2, with no clear D. Between the trimmed V and J ends, which lost 2 bases and 7 bases, there was a span of 9 bases. CDR3 length: 13 amino acids. Germline CDR1 reads SGHRS; CDR2 reads YFSETQ. The CDR3, as DNA: TGCGCCAGCAGCTTACCGGGTGGCGGGGAGCTGTTTTTT. It translates to CASSLPGGGELFF.

The chain links TRBV9 to TRBJ2-3, with D perhaps TRBD2 (5 bases). Germline V gene lookup returns CDR1 SGDLS and CDR2 YYNGEE. The CDR3 runs to 16 residues. V dropped 3 bases and J dropped 1 base, with 15 bases sitting between them. CDR3 sequence: CASSASSSGGTDTQYF. CDR3 nucleotide sequence: TGTGCCAGCAGCGCATCGTCCAGCGGAGGCACAGATACGCAGTATTTT.

This sequence joins TRBV5-1 and TRBJ2-1, with D possibly matching TRBD1 (6 bases). The CDR3 is 19 residues long. The germline CDR1 and CDR2 sequences are SGHRS and YFSETQ. V dropped 0 bases and J dropped 12 bases, with 31 bases sitting between them. The CDR3 coding sequence is TGCGCCAGCAGCTTGGTAGGACAGACATCCACGGCCCGTCCCCTAAGGCAGTTCTTC. Protein: CASSLVGQTSTARPLRQFF.

The chain links TRBV5-6 to TRBJ2-3; the D call may be TRBD1 or TRBD2 (5 bases each). The germline V and J ends were trimmed by 4 bases and 6 bases, with 9 bases remaining between them. This CDR3 spans 12 amino acids. From germline, CDR1 is SGHDT and CDR2 YYEEEE. CDR3 sequence (DNA): TGTGCCAGCAGCGGGGGTGCCGATACGCAGTATTTT. This sequence encodes CASSGGADTQYF.

The rearrangement joins TRBV5-4 to TRBJ2-1; TRBD1 is a possible D gene (7 bases). CDR1 and CDR2 (germline): SGHNT, YYREEE (reference sequence). This CDR3 spans 14 amino acids. V dropped 2 bases and J dropped 10 bases, with 16 bases sitting between them. The CDR3: CASSLKKGAGEQFF. CDR3 in DNA: TGTGCCAGCAGCTTAAAGAAGGGGGCGGGAGAGCAGTTCTTC.

The chain joins TRBV5-6 to TRBJ2-2; no firm D call. V was clipped by 2 bases and J by 0 bases, with 5 bases between them. CDR1 is SGHDT, CDR2 YYEEEE, per germline. The CDR3 has 14 amino acids. CDR3 in amino acids: CASSFVANTGELFF. The CDR3 nucleotides read TGTGCCAGCAGCTTTGTGGCGAACACCGGGGAGCTGTTTTTT.

The rearrangement links TRBV2 to TRBJ1-2; D gene unclear. Germline V lookup: CDR1 SNHLY, CDR2 FYNNEI. There are 12 residues in the CDR3. Trimming stripped 7 bases from V and 8 bases from J, with 14 bases between. This CDR3 is CASMPVVLGYTF. The CDR3 DNA follows: TGTGCCAGCATGCCGGTCGTGTTAGGCTACACCTTC.